This record covers a single T cell receptor beta chain. TCRdb keeps only in-frame clones here, not all; method: immunoSEQ multiplex PCR. The sample lists about 610,000 clones; 95% to 98% were seen once. The CDR3 runs to 15 residues. Trimming removed 3 bases from V and 4 bases from J, with 12 bases in between. Germline values: CDR1 KGHSH, CDR2 LQKENI. The sample is drawn from a study of shared clonotypes between healthy human individuals. The sequence was obtained from a woman in her 30s in good health. Material: naive CD4+ T cells sorted from blood. Stated subset: CD45RA+ positively selected. This chain links TRBV18 with TRBJ2-2, with D unresolved. This CDR3 is CASSPQKAATGELFF. The DNA for the CDR3 is TGTGCCAGCTCACCCCAGAAAGCCGCCACCGGGGAGCTGTTTTTT.